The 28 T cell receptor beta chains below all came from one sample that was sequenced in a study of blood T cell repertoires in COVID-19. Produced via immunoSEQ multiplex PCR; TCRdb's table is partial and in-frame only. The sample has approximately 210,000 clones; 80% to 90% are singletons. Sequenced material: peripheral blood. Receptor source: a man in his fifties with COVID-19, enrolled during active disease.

The CDR3 nucleotides are TGCGCCAGCAGCTCCCAGAACCAAGAGACCCAGTACTTC. Translation gives CASSSQNQETQYF. The chain joins TRBV5-1 to TRBJ2-5; the D is unclear. The length of the CDR3 is 13 residues. With 3 bases removed from V and 0 bases from J, the gap between germline ends came to 6 bases. CDR1 is SGHRS and CDR2 is YFSETQ in the germline V gene.

CDR3 sequence: CASSGKTGLDYGYTF. The CDR3 DNA sequence: TGTGCCAGCAGCGGAAAAACAGGGTTGGACTATGGCTACACCTTC. The V and J genes are TRBV6-5 and TRBJ1-2; TRBD1 is a possible D gene (6 bases). Germline V lookup: CDR1 MNHEY, CDR2 SVGAGI. The CDR3 extends over 15 amino acids. The germline V and J ends were trimmed by 6 bases and 3 bases, with 17 bases remaining between them.

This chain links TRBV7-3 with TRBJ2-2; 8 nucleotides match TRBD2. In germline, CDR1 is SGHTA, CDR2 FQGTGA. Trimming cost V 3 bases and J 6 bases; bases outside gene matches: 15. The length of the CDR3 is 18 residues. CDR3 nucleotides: TGTGCCAGCAGCTTCACCCACCCGGGGGGGCTCGGGTCCGGGGAGCTGTTTTTT. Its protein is CASSFTHPGGLGSGELFF.

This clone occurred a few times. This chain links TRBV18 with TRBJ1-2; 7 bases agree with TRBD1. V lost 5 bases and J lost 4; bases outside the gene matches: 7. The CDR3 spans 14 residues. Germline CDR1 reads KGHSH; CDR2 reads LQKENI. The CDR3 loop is CASSSTGTVYGYTF. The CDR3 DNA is TGTGCCAGCTCATCGACCGGGACAGTCTATGGCTACACCTTC. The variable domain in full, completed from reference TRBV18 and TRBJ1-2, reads NAGVMQNPRHLVRRRGQEARLRCSPMKGHSHVYWYRQLPEEGLKFMVYLQKENIIDESGMPKERFSAEFPKEGPSILRIQQVVRGDSAAYFCASSSTGTVYGYTFGSGTRLTVV.

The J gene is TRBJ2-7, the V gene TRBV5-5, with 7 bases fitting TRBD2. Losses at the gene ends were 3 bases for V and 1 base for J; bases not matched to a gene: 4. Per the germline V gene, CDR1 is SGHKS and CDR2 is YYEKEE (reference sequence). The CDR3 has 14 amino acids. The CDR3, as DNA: TGTGCCAGCAGCTCTAGCGGTCTGTCCTACGAGCAGTACTTC. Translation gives CASSSSGLSYEQYF.

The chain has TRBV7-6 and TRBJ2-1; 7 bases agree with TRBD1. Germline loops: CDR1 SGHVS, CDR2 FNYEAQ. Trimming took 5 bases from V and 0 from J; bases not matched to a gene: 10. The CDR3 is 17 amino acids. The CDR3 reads CASSPRQGASSYNEQFF. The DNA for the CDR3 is TGTGCCAGCAGCCCACGACAGGGCGCAAGCTCCTACAATGAGCAGTTCTTC.

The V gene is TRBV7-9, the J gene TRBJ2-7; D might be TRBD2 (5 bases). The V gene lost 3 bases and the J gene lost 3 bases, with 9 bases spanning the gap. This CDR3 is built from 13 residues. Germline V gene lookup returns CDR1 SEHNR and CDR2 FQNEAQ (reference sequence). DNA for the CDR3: TGTGCCAGCAGCTTTCTCAGCGGCTACGAGCAGTACTTC. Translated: CASSFLSGYEQYF.

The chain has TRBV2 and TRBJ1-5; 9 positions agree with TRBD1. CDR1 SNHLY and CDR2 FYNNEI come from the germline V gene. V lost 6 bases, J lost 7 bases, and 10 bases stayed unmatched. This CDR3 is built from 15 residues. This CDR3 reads CASSADRGPSQPQHF. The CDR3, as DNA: TGTGCCAGCAGCGCGGACAGGGGTCCGAGCCAGCCCCAGCATTTT.

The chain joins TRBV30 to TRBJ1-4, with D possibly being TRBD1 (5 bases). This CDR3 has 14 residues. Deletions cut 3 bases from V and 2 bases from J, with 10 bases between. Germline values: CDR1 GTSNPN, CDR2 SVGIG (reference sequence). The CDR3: CAWRSRDTNEKLFF. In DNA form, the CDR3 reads TGTGCCTGGAGGTCCAGGGATACTAATGAAAAACTGTTTTTT.

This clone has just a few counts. In DNA form, the CDR3 reads TGTGCCAGCAGCCAAGGTCGGGACACTGAAGCTTTCTTT. Amino acids: CASSQGRDTEAFF. This chain links TRBV3-1 (or the pseudogene TRBV3-2) with TRBJ1-1, with D hard to call. CDR3 length: 13 residues. The germline V and J ends were trimmed by 1 base and 3 bases, with 6 bases remaining between them. Looked up from germline, CDR1 is LGHDT and CDR2 is YNNKEL (reference sequence).

Here the CDR3 DNA reads TGCGCCAGCAGCGACACAGGGGTCTCTTATGAAAAACTGTTTTTT. Translated, it gives CASSDTGVSYEKLFF. V usage is TRBV5-1 and J usage is TRBJ1-4; 7 nucleotides agree with TRBD1. The CDR3 spans 15 residues. The germline gives CDR1 SGHRS, CDR2 YFSETQ. V trimming: 4 bases; J trimming: 6 bases; junction bases outside the gene matches: 9.

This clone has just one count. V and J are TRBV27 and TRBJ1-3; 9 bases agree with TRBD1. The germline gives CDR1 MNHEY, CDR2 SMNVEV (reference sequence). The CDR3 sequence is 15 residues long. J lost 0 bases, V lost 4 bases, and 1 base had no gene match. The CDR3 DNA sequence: TGTGCCAGCAGTTCGACAGGGGGCTCTGGAAACACCATATATTTT. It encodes CASSSTGGSGNTIYF.

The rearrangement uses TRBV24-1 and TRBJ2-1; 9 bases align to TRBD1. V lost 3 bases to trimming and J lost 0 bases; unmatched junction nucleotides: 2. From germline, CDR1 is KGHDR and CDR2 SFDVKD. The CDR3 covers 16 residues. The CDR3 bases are TGTGCCACCAGTGATGGGACAGGGAGCTCCTACAATGAGCAGTTCTTC. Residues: CATSDGTGSSYNEQFF.

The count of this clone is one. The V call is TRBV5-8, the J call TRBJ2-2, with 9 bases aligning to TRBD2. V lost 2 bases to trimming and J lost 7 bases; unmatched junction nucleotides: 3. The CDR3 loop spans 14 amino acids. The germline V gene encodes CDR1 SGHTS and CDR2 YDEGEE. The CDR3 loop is CASSFLSGSGELFF. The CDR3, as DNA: TGTGCCAGCAGCTTTCTTAGCGGGAGCGGGGAGCTGTTTTTT.

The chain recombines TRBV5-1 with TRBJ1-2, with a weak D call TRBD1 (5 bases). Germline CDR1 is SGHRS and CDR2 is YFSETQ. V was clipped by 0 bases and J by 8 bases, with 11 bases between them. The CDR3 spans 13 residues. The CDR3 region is CASSLDASGGYTF. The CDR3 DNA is TGCGCCAGCAGCTTGGACGCCTCAGGGGGCTACACCTTC.

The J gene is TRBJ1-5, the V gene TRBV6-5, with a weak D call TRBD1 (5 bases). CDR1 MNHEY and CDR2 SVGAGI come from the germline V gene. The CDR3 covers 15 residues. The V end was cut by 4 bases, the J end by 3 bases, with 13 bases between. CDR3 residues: CASSSITGFNQPQHF. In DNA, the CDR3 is TGTGCCAGCAGTTCGATTACAGGTTTCAATCAGCCCCAGCATTTT.

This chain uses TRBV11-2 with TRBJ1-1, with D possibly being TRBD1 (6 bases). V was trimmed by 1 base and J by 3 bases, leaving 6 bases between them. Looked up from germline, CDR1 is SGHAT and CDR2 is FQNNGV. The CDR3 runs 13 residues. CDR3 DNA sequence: TGTGCCAGCAGCTTAGCAGGGGACACTGAAGCTTTCTTT. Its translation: CASSLAGDTEAFF.

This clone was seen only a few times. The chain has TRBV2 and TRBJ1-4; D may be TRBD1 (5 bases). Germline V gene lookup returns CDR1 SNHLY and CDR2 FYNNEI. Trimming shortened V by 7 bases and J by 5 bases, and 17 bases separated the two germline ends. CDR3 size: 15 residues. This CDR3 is CASTRGGGPNEKLFF. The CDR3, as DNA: TGTGCCAGCACCCGGGGGGGAGGGCCGAATGAAAAACTGTTTTTT.

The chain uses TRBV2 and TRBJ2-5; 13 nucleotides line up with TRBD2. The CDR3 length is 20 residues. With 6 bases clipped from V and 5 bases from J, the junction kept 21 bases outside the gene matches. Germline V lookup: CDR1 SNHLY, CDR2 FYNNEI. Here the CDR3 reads CASSRLGLAGAHGLGETQYF. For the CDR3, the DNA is TGTGCCAGCAGCCGACTCGGACTAGCGGGAGCTCATGGCCTCGGGGAGACCCAGTACTTC.

The CDR3, as DNA: TGTGCCAGCAGTTTAATGCAGGGCCCCTACGAGCAGTACTTC. This encodes CASSLMQGPYEQYF. The chain joins TRBV27 to TRBJ2-7; weak D call: TRBD1 (5 bases). Trimming removed 2 bases at V and 2 bases at J, with 10 bases between. In germline, CDR1 is MNHEY, CDR2 SMNVEV (reference sequence). This CDR3 is 14 amino acids long.

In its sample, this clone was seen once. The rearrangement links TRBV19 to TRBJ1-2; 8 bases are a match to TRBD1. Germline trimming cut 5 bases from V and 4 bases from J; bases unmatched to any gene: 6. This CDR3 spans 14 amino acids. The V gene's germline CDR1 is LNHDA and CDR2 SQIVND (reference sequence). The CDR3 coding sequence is TGTGCCAGTAGTTTCGACAGGGGTCCCTATGGCTACACCTTC. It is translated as CASSFDRGPYGYTF.

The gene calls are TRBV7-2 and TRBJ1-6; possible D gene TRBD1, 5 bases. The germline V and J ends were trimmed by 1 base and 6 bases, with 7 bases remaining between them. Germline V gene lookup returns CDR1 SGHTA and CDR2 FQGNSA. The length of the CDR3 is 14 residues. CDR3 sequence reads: CASSLGQINSPLHF. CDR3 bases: TGTGCCAGCAGCTTAGGACAGATTAATTCACCCCTCCACTTT.

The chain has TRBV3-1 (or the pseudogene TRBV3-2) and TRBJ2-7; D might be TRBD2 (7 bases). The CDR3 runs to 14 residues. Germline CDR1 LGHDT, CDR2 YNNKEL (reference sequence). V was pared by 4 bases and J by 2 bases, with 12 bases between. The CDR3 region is CASSLGGLTYEQYF. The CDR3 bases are TGTGCCAGCAGCCTAGGGGGACTAACCTACGAGCAGTACTTC.

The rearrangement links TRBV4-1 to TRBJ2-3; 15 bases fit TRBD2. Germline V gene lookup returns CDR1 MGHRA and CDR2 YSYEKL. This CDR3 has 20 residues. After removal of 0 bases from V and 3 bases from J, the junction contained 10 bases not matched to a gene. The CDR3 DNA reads TGCGCCAGCAGCCAAGAGGGGTGGACTAGCGGGGGGGCCTGGACAGATACGCAGTATTTT. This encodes CASSQEGWTSGGAWTDTQYF.

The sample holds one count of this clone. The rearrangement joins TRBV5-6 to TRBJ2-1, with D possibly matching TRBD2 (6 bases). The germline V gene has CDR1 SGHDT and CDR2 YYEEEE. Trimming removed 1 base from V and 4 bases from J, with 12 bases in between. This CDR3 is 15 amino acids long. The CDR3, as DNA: TGTGCCAGCAGCTTGTATGGGAGGTTATACAATGAGCAGTTCTTC. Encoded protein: CASSLYGRLYNEQFF.

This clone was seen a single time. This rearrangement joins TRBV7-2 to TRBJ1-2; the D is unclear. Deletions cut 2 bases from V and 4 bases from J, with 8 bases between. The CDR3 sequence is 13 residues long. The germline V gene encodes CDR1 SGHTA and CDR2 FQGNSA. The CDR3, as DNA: TGTGCCAGCAGCTTAACACCCCGCTATGGCTACACCTTC. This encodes CASSLTPRYGYTF. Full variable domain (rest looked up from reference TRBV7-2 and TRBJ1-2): GAGVSQSPSNKVTEKGKDVELRCDPISGHTALYWYRQSLGQGLEFLIYFQGNSAPDKSGLPSDRFSAERTGGSVSTLTIQRTQQEDSAVYLCASSLTPRYGYTFGSGTRLTVV.

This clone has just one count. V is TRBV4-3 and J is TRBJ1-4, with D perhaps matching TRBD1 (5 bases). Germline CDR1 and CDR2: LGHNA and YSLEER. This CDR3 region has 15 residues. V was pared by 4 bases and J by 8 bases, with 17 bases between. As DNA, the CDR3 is TGCGCCAGCAGCCGATCAGGGTTGGATGGAGAAAAACTGTTTTTT. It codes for CASSRSGLDGEKLFF.

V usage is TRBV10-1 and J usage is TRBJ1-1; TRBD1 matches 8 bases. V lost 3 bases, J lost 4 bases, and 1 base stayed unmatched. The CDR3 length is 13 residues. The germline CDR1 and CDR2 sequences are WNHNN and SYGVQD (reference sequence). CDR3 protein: CASSEQGVTEAFF. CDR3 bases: TGCGCCAGCAGTGAACAGGGGGTCACTGAAGCTTTCTTT.